Shown below are 9 T cell receptor beta chains from a single sample sequenced in a study of T cells after posttransplantation cyclophosphamide. Here immunoSEQ multiplex PCR was the method, and the copy in TCRdb shows in-frame clones only, minus some. The sample has tens of thousands of clones, none seen only once. The sample taken for sequencing was PBMCs. The receptor source for this set is a woman aged 45 to 65 in good health and a related stem cell transplant donor.

This clone was counted a few times. The chain couples TRBV4-3 to TRBJ2-3; D might be TRBD1 (6 bases). The CDR3 totals 16 residues. Germline assignment: CDR1 LGHNA and CDR2 YSLEER. With 7 bases removed from V and 6 bases from J, the gap between germline ends came to 23 bases. The CDR3 spells CASNLDRTGWVDTQYF. CDR3 DNA: TGCGCCAGCAACCTTGACAGGACCGGGTGGGTGGATACGCAGTATTTT.

The V gene is TRBV29-1, the J gene TRBJ1-1; 10 positions agree with TRBD1. CDR1 and CDR2 from the germline V gene are SQVTM and ANQGSEA. With 7 bases clipped from V and 1 base from J, the junction kept 3 bases outside the gene matches. The length of the CDR3 is 13 residues. The CDR3, as DNA: TGCAGCGGCGACAGGGGGCAGAACACTGAAGCTTTCTTT. Translating it yields CSGDRGQNTEAFF. Complete variable domain (other parts from reference TRBV29-1 and TRBJ1-1): SAVISQKPSRDICQRGTSLTIQCQVDSQVTMMFWYRQQPGQSLTLIATANQGSEATYESGFVIDKFPISRPNLTFSTLTVSNMSPEDSSIYLCSGDRGQNTEAFFGQGTRLTVV.

This clone was detected ten times or more. The rearrangement joins TRBV6-5 to TRBJ2-3; TRBD2 matches at 7 bases. This CDR3 is built from 13 residues. Trimming took 9 bases from V and 6 from J; bases not matched to a gene: 9. Germline V gives CDR1 MNHEY, CDR2 SVGAGI. The CDR3 sequence is CASSSGIWDTQYF. CDR3 DNA: TGTGCCAGTTCAAGCGGGATATGGGATACGCAGTATTTT.

This clone was recorded at least ten times. The chain uses TRBV2 and TRBJ2-2; D gene uncertain. CDR1 and CDR2 from the germline V gene are SNHLY and FYNNEI. V gave up 5 bases and J gave up 2 bases, with 6 bases separating them. The CDR3 is 13 residues long. The CDR3 DNA sequence: TGTGCCAGCAGTTATATAAACACCGGGGAGCTGTTTTTT. Its protein product is CASSYINTGELFF.

This clone was seen at least ten times. The CDR3: CASSQGVQGEQYF. The CDR3 nucleotides read TGTGCCAGTAGCCAGGGGGTGCAGGGCGAGCAGTACTTC. This chain links TRBV19 with TRBJ2-7; TRBD1 matches 7 bases. J was trimmed by 6 bases and V by 6 bases; bases with no gene match: 8. This CDR3 is 13 amino acids long. Germline V lookup: CDR1 LNHDA, CDR2 SQIVND (reference sequence).

This clone was seen repeatedly, ten times or more. J is TRBJ2-6 and V is TRBV11-2; a weak D match, TRBD1 (6 bases). CDR1 and CDR2 from the germline V gene are SGHAT and FQNNGV. The CDR3 runs to 17 residues. V gave up 2 bases and J gave up 0 bases, with 11 bases separating them. The CDR3 reads CASSLRRGNSGANVLTF. For the CDR3, the DNA is TGTGCCAGCAGCTTACGCAGGGGTAACTCTGGGGCCAACGTCCTGACTTTC.

This clone was recorded at least ten times. In DNA form, the CDR3 reads TGTGCCAGCACCCCGACAGGGGTTGATCAGCCCCAGCATTTT. Its protein product is CASTPTGVDQPQHF. This sequence joins TRBV12-3 or TRBV12-4 and TRBJ1-5, with 8 bases aligning to TRBD1. CDR3 length equals 14 residues. The V and J ends lost 7 bases and 5 bases, in that order; junction bases with no gene match: 7.

This clone was seen only a few times. This chain links TRBV9 with TRBJ2-5, with 7 bases fitting TRBD2. The CDR3 has 15 amino acids. The ends lost 4 bases at V and 5 bases at J; junction bases unmatched: 11. Germline V gene sequence: CDR1 SGDLS, CDR2 YYNGEE. The CDR3 loop reads CASSPYMGGVETQYF. Here the CDR3 DNA reads TGTGCCAGCAGCCCCTATATGGGGGGGGTGGAGACCCAGTACTTC.

This clone was seen repeatedly, ten times or more. The chain uses TRBV11-1 and TRBJ2-3; no definite D call. The germline V gene encodes CDR1 SGHAT and CDR2 FQDESV (reference sequence). The V end lost 7 bases, the J end lost 0 bases, and 8 bases lay between the germline ends. CDR3 length: 13 residues. CDR3 sequence: CASTHLSTDTQYF. DNA of the CDR3: TGTGCCAGCACCCATTTGAGCACAGATACGCAGTATTTT.